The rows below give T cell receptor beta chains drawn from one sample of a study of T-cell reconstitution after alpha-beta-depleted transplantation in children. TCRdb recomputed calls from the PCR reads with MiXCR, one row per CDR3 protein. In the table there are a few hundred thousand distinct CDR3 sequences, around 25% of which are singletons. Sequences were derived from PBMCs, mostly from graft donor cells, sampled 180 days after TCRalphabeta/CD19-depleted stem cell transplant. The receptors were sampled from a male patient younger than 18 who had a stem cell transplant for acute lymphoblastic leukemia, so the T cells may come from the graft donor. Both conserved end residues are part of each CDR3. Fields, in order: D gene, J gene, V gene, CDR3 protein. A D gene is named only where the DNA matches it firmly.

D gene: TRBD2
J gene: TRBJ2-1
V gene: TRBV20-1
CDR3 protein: CSARGTSGYEEQFF

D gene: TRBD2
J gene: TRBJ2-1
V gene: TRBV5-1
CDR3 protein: CASSLSAGVWNEQFF

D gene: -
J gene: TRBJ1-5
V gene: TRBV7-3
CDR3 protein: CASSPQKARGGNQPQHF

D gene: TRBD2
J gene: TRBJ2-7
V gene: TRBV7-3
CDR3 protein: CASSPSGTYEQYF

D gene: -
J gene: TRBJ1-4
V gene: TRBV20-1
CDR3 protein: CSAPQGLGEKLFF

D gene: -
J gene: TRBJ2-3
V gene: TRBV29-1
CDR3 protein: CSVRTPQRADTQYF

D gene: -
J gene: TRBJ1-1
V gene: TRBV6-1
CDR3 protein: CASSLPGGRTEAFF

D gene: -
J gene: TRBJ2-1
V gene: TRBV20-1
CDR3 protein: CSVPTNNEQFF

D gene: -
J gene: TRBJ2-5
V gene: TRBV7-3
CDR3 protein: CASSLGGYPRETQYF

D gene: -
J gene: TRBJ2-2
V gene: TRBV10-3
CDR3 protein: CAISESGLNTGELFF

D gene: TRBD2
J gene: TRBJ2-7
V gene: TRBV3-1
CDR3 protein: CASRPSGAYEQYF

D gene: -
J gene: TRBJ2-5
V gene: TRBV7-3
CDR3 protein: CASSSLTLQETQYF

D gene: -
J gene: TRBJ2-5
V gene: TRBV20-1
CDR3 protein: CSASAPDRLRETQYF

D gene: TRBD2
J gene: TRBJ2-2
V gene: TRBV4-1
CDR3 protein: CASSHEAGNTGELFF

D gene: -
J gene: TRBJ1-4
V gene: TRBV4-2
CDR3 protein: CASSQDPQGSSNEKLFF

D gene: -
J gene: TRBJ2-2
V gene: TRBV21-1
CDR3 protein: CASSKVETGGPGELFF

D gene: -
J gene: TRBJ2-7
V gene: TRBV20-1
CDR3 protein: CSARGQGFRGYEQYF

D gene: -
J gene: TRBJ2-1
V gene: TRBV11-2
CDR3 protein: CASSLWVSGPGRDEQFF

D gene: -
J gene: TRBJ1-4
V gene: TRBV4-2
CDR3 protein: CASSQIDGKLFF

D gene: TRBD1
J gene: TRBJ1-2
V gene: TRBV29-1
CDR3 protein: CSVRRRQGIVGNYGYTF

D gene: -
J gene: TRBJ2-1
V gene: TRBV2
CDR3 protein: CASMPPGATYNEQFF

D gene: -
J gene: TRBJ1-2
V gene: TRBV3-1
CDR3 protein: CASSHRTARGGYTF

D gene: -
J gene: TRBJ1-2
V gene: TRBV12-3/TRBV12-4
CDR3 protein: CASSLRGGYTF

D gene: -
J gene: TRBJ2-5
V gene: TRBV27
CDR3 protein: CASSLGYRAAQYF

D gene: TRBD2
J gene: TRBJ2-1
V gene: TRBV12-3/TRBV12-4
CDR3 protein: CASSFRARQWTSGSLLGSYNEQFF

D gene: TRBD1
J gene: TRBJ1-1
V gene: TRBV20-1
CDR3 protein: CSARDFSTGVNTEAFF

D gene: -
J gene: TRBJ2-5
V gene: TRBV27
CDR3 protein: CASSIGIQETQYF

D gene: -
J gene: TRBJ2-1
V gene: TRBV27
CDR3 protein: CASSFRWSTLTYNEQFF

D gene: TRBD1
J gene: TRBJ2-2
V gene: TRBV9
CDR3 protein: CASSATGVPTGELFF

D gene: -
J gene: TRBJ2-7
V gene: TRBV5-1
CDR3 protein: CASSSISNSYEQYF

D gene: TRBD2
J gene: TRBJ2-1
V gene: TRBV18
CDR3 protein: CASSPGLARDEQFF

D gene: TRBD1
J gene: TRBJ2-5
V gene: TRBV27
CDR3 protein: CASSLRDRDETQYF

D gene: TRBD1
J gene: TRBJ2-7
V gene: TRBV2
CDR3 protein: CASNAPGQAFYEQYF